The 14 T cell receptor beta chains listed next were all sequenced from one sample in a study of CD8+CD57+ T cells in acquired aplastic anemia. Previously, flow cytometry had revealed CD8+CD57+ cell expansion in the patients chosen for sequencing. According to the study, genomic DNA was the template for TCR beta VDJ and CDR3 profiling. MiXCR was run by TCRdb on the reads, yielding one entry per CDR3 protein. The sample has 160,000 or so distinct CDR3 sequences; 71% are singletons. The material sequenced was sorted CD4+, CD8+, or CD8+CD57+ T cells (not recorded which) from PBMCs. The source of these receptors is a human donor with aplastic anemia.

The CDR3 region has the DNA TGCGCCAGCAGTGAGCGGGAGAGGACCGGGGAGCTGTTTTTT. Its protein product is CASSERERTGELFF. The chain combines TRBV10-2 with TRBJ2-2, with D possibly being TRBD2 (6 bases). The CDR3 spans 14 residues. Per germline, CDR1 WSHSY and CDR2 SAAADI. Trimming removed 2 bases from V and 5 bases from J, with 9 bases in between.

This sequence joins TRBV19 and TRBJ1-2; D uncertain. The CDR3 has 13 amino acids. The germline gives CDR1 LNHDA, CDR2 SQIVND (reference sequence). V lost 3 bases, J lost 2 bases, and 7 bases lay in between. DNA of the CDR3: TGTGCCAGTAGTATTGTAGGGAACTATGGCTACACCTTC. Protein: CASSIVGNYGYTF.

The chain links TRBV5-5 to TRBJ2-1; possible D gene TRBD2, 6 bases. The V gene's germline CDR1 is SGHKS and CDR2 YYEKEE (reference sequence). V lost 1 base, J lost 4 bases, and 12 bases lay in between. This CDR3 region has 15 residues. This CDR3 is CASSLPGAGYNEQFF. The DNA of the CDR3 is TGTGCCAGCAGCTTGCCGGGAGCGGGTTACAATGAGCAGTTCTTC.

This clonotype has only a few counts. J is TRBJ1-6 and V is TRBV2; D might be TRBD1 (5 bases). With 3 bases removed from V and 6 bases from J, the gap between germline ends came to 9 bases. CDR1 and CDR2 from the germline V gene are SNHLY and FYNNEI. The CDR3 is 14 amino acids. Here the CDR3 reads CASSESGFNSPLHF. DNA of the CDR3: TGTGCCAGCAGTGAGTCAGGGTTTAATTCACCCCTCCACTTT.

The chain has TRBV19 and TRBJ2-1, with TRBD2 matching 12 bases. Unmatched junction bases numbered 4, after V lost 2 bases and J lost 8 bases. The CDR3 spans 15 residues. CDR1 is LNHDA and CDR2 is SQIVND in the germline V gene (reference sequence). The CDR3 region is CASSIWLAGGHEQFF. The CDR3 bases are TGTGCCAGTAGTATATGGCTAGCGGGGGGGCATGAGCAGTTCTTC.

The CDR3 DNA reads as TGCAGCGTTGAAGGGAGGCTCACAGATACGCAGTATTTT. Amino acid sequence: CSVEGRLTDTQYF. The V and J genes are TRBV29-1 and TRBJ2-3, with D maybe TRBD2 (5 bases). Trimming took 1 base from V and 2 from J, leaving 7 bases between them. CDR1 and CDR2 (germline): SQVTM, ANQGSEA. This CDR3 comprises 13 residues.

The genes are TRBV19 and TRBJ1-6; weak D call: TRBD1 (5 bases). Germline CDR1 LNHDA, CDR2 SQIVND (reference sequence). Trimming pared 8 bases from V and 3 bases from J, leaving 23 bases between. There are 18 residues in the CDR3. The CDR3 DNA follows: TGTGCCAGTGTTTACAACCCCCACGAAGGGGACTATAATTCACCCCTCCACTTT. Protein: CASVYNPHEGDYNSPLHF.

This chain connects TRBV24-1 to TRBJ1-1; 7 bases map to TRBD1. After removal of 7 bases from V and 1 base from J, the junction contained 2 bases not matched to a gene. This CDR3 is built from 13 residues. From germline, CDR1 is KGHDR and CDR2 SFDVKD. Here the CDR3 reads CATSDRANTEAFF. In DNA, the CDR3 is TGTGCCACCAGCGACAGGGCGAACACTGAAGCTTTCTTT.

This clonotype was recorded once. J is TRBJ1-6 and V is TRBV19, with 7 bases fitting TRBD1. V dropped 3 bases and J dropped 8; count of bases not matched to a gene: 1. Germline V gene lookup returns CDR1 LNHDA and CDR2 SQIVND (reference sequence). There are 13 residues in the CDR3. The CDR3 region is CASSIDRDSPLHF. The CDR3 nucleotides read TGTGCCAGTAGTATCGACAGGGATTCACCCCTCCACTTT.

This clonotype was seen only a few times. This chain links TRBV7-9 with TRBJ2-1, with D hard to call. Germline V gives CDR1 SEHNR, CDR2 FQNEAQ (reference sequence). CDR3 length: 15 residues. Trimming took off 2 bases at V and 4 bases at J, with 12 bases between the two ends. This CDR3 reads CASSLLQSEYNEQFF. CDR3 nucleotide sequence: TGTGCCAGCAGCTTATTACAGTCAGAATACAATGAGCAGTTCTTC. The variable domain in full, with the rest retrieved from reference TRBV7-9 and TRBJ2-1, is DTGVSQNPRHKITKRGQNVTFRCDPISEHNRLYWYRQTLGQGPEFLTYFQNEAQLEKSRLLSDRFSAERPKGSFSTLEIQRTEQGDSAMYLCASSLLQSEYNEQFFGPGTRLTVL.

This chain joins TRBV7-9 and TRBJ1-2; D gene ambiguous. The V end was cut by 1 base, the J end by 6 bases, with 9 bases between. Looked up from germline, CDR1 is SEHNR and CDR2 is FQNEAQ (reference sequence). The CDR3 consists of 13 residues. This CDR3 reads CASSLGRGDGYTF. CDR3 coding DNA: TGTGCCAGCAGCTTAGGTCGGGGTGATGGCTACACCTTC.

J is TRBJ1-6 and V is TRBV9; possibly TRBD1 for D (6 bases). This CDR3 contains 16 residues. Germline CDR1 and CDR2: SGDLS and YYNGEE. With 4 bases removed from V and 6 bases from J, the gap between germline ends came to 17 bases. The CDR3 region is CASSTRTDFPNSPLHF. CDR3 coding DNA: TGTGCCAGCAGCACCCGGACAGACTTCCCTAATTCACCCCTCCACTTT.

The rearrangement uses TRBV12-3 or TRBV12-4 and TRBJ2-5; D gene ambiguous. This CDR3 has 13 amino acids. The V and J ends lost 3 bases and 3 bases respectively, with 8 bases between them. CDR3 DNA sequence: TGTGCCAGCAGTTTCGGTGTCAAAGAGACCCAGTACTTC. It translates to CASSFGVKETQYF.

The V gene is TRBV11-3, the J gene TRBJ2-1; perhaps TRBD2 as D (6 bases). Germline V lookup: CDR1 SGHNT, CDR2 YENEEA. The CDR3 sequence is 15 residues long. V dropped 1 base and J dropped 4 bases, with 11 bases sitting between them. The CDR3 DNA sequence: TGTGCCAGCAGCTTAGGATCGGGACTTTACAATGAGCAGTTCTTC. Translation: CASSLGSGLYNEQFF.